This entry features one T cell receptor (beta chain) sequence. This sample was included in a study of T cells after yellow fever vaccination. This CDR3 spans 17 amino acids. Trimming cost V 2 bases and J 3 bases, with 20 bases left between them. Germline V lookup: CDR1 SGHTA, CDR2 FQGTGA. TCRdb fed the 5' RACE reads into MiXCR, producing one record per CDR3 protein. The sample holds approximately 47,000 distinct CDR3 sequences, just under 6.5% seen once. V gene TRBV7-3 combines with J gene TRBJ2-7; D is undetermined. This receptor was obtained from a man aged 25 to 45 who received the YFV17D yellow fever vaccine. The material sequenced was PBMCs, either bulk or a sorted T-cell subset (CD4+, CD8+, memory, or dextramer-sorted; not recorded which), taken 45 days after the yellow fever booster vaccination. The CDR3 sequence: CASSLGEGPGPFYEQYF. The DNA of the CDR3 is TGTGCCAGCAGCTTAGGGGAAGGTCCCGGTCCCTTCTACGAGCAGTACTTC. The full variable domain, in which reference TRBV7-3 and TRBJ2-7 provide the parts outside the CDR3, is GAGVSQTPSNKVTEKGKYVELRCDPISGHTALYWYRQSLGQGPEFLIYFQGTGAADDSGLPNDRFFAVRPEGSVSTLKIQRTERGDSAVYLCASSLGEGPGPFYEQYFGPGTRLTVT.